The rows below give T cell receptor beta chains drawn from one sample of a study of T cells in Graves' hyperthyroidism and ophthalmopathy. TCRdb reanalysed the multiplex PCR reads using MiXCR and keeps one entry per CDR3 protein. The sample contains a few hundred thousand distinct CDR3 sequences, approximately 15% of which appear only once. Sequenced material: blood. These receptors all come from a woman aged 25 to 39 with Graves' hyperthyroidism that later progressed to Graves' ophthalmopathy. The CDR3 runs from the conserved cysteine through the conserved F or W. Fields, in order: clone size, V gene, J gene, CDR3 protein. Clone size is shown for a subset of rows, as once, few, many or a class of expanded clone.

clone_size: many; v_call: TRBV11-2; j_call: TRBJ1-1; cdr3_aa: CASSQQTGNTEAFF
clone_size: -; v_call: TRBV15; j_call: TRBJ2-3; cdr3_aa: CATSRDHDSSTDTQYF
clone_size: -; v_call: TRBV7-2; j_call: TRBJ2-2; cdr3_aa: CASSIRQGARTGELFF
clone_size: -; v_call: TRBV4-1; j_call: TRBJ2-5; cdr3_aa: CASSQVFLAGVETQYF
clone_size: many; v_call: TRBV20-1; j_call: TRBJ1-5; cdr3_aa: CSALIRGYSNQPQHF
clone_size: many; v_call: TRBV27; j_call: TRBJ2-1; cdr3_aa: CASSFGGVNYNEQFF
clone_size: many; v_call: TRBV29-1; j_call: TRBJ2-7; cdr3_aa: CSVEGGTSGRALVYEQYF
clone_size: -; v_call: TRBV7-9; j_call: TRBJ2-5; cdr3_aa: CASSLSFSQETQYF
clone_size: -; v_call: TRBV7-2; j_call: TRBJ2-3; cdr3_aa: CASSLGGGWTDTQYF
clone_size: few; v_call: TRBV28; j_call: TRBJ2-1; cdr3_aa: CASSSGSGRAGEQFF
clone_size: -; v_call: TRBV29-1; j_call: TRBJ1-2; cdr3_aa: CSVDRDAGWGYTF
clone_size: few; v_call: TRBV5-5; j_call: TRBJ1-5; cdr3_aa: CASSTGGGSNQPQHF
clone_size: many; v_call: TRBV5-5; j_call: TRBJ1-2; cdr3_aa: CASSPGMDRVNYGYTF
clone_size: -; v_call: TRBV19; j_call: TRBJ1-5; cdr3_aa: CASSTSHGDQPQHF
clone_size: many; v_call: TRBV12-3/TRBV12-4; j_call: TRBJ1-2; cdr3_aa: CASSLDQFYGYTF
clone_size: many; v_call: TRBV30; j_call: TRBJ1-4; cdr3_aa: CAWSGGRGIEKLFF
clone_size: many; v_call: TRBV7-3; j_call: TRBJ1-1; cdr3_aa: CASSSGGITEAFF
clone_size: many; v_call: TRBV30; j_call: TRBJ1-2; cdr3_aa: CAWNAGSNYGYTF
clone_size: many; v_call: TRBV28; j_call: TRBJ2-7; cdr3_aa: CASRKGGGYEQYF
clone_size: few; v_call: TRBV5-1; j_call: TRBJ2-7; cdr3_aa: CASSLGYGSEQYF
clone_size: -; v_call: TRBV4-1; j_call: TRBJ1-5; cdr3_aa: CASSQDGRQPQHF
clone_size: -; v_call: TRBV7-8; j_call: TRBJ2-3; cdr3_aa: CASSLATFQASTDTQYF
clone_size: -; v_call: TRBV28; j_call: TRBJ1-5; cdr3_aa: CASSLTKGYSNQPQHF
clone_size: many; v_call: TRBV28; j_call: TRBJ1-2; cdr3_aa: CASSLYVGQNYGYTF
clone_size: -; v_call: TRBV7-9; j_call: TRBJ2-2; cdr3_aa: CASSLGARPNTGELFF
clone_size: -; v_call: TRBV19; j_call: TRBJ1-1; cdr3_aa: CASSTRQSTEAFF
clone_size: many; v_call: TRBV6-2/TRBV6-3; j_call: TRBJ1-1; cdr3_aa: CASIPVQGKNTEAFF
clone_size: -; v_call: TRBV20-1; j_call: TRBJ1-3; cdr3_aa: CSAKGQISGNTIYF
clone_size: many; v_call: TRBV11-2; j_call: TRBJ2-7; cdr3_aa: CASSRATSGIVEQYF
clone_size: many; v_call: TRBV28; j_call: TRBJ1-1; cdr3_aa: CANKRGGSTEAFF
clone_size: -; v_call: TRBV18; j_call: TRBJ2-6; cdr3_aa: CASSRGAPSGANVLTF
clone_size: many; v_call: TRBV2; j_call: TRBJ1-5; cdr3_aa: CASSDDGFNQPQHF